The 25 T cell receptor beta chains below all came from one sample that was sequenced in a study of blood T cells in healthy people across ages. Primers used in a second PCR of about 7 to 12 cycles were a sample-barcoded 5' primer and a J-beta primer mix. TCRdb recomputed calls from the 5' RACE reads with MiXCR, one row per CDR3 protein. The data hold around 1,500,000 distinct CDR3 sequences, with 42% observed a single time. The specimen was blood. The origin of the receptors is a woman between 18 and 29 years old in good health.

The J gene is TRBJ2-4, the V gene TRBV12-3 or TRBV12-4; D perhaps matches TRBD2 (6 bases). Gene TRBJ2-7 matches the end of the DNA better, so the J call may be wrong. CDR3 length equals 15 residues. The CDR3 spells CASSFGGLENYEQYF. In nucleotides, the CDR3 is TGTGCCAGCAGTTTTGGGGGACTGGAAAATTACGAGCAGTACTTC.

The CDR3, as DNA: TGTGCCAGCAGAATTTCAGTTCAAGGTGCCGGGGAGCTGTTTTTT. It codes for CASRISVQGAGELFF. The chain couples TRBV27 to TRBJ2-2; D unresolved. Looked up from germline, CDR1 is MNHEY and CDR2 is SMNVEV (reference sequence). Between the trimmed V and J ends, which lost 6 bases and 6 bases, there was a span of 17 bases. This CDR3 region has 15 residues.

In the case of this clonotype: The CDR3 does not end in the conserved phenylalanine or tryptophan, so this is likely a read error. This sequence joins TRBV11-2 and TRBJ1-2; D unclear. Trimming cost V 0 bases and J 4 bases, with 9 bases left between them. CDR1 is SGHAT and CDR2 is FQNNGV in the germline V gene. The CDR3 is 14 residues long. CDR3 bases: TGTGCCAGCAGCTTAGATATAGCCATCTATGGCTACACCTGC. Its translation is CASSLDIAIYGYTC.

By frequency in the sample, this clonotype is medium-sized. This chain connects TRBV20-1 to TRBJ2-7; tentatively, D is TRBD2 (6 bases). CDR1 is DFQATT and CDR2 is SNEGSKA in the germline V gene (reference sequence). This CDR3 has 13 residues. Trimming shortened V by 5 bases and J by 5 bases, and 16 bases separated the two germline ends. The CDR3 sequence is CSAGGLGDHEQYF. The DNA for the CDR3 is TGCAGTGCTGGGGGACTTGGGGACCACGAGCAGTACTTC.

This clonotype came up once. This rearrangement joins TRBV28 to TRBJ1-6; 8 nucleotides line up with TRBD1. Germline V gene lookup returns CDR1 MDHEN and CDR2 SYDVKM. V dropped 10 bases and J dropped 9; count of bases not matched to a gene: 5. The CDR3 length is 12 residues. The CDR3 bases are TGTGCCACCGCGGACAGGGTTTCACCCCTCCACTTT. It yields the protein CATADRVSPLHF.

This clonotype has a handful of counts. V and J are TRBV20-1 and TRBJ2-7; 10 bases align to TRBD2. The V and J ends lost 5 bases and 6 bases, in that order; junction bases with no gene match: 10. The length of the CDR3 is 14 residues. The germline gives CDR1 DFQATT, CDR2 SNEGSKA (reference sequence). This CDR3 reads CSAYSGTSESEQYF. In nucleotides, the CDR3 is TGCAGTGCTTATTCCGGGACTAGCGAGAGCGAGCAGTACTTC.

The V and J genes are TRBV20-1 and TRBJ2-1; D remains ambiguous. The J call may be incorrect, as the DNA end agrees better with TRBJ2-7. The CDR3 length is 14 residues. Looked up from germline, CDR1 is DFQATT and CDR2 is SNEGSKA (reference sequence). CDR3 coding DNA: TGCAGTGCGAGATCGACCCGCTCCTACAATGAGCAGTACTTC. Encoded protein: CSARSTRSYNEQYF.

The chain employs TRBV7-9 and TRBJ2-3; the D gene could be TRBD1 or TRBD2 (6 bases each). Germline lookup yields CDR1 SEHNR and CDR2 FQNEAQ (reference sequence). The CDR3 runs 16 residues. The V gene lost 6 bases and the J gene lost 6 bases, with 22 bases spanning the gap. For the CDR3, the DNA is TGTGCCAGCAGTTGGGATCCGGGGGCCCCCTCGGATACGCAGTATTTT. This gives the protein CASSWDPGAPSDTQYF.

The CDR3 sequence: CATSRESGDSYEQYF. Here the CDR3 DNA reads TGTGCCACCAGCAGAGAATCTGGGGACTCCTACGAGCAGTACTTC. The chain combines TRBV15 with TRBJ2-7; D not resolved. Germline-derived CDR1 and CDR2 are LNHNV and YYDKDF (reference sequence). This CDR3 has 15 amino acids. Trimming pared 0 bases from V and 0 bases from J, leaving 9 bases between.

V usage is TRBV7-9 and J usage is TRBJ1-4, with 7 nucleotides matching TRBD1. CDR3 length equals 15 residues. The germline V gene has CDR1 SEHNR and CDR2 FQNEAQ (reference sequence). V shed 4 bases, J shed 8 bases, and the junction held 10 bases outside the gene matches. The CDR3 DNA follows: TGTGCCAGCAGCTCCAGGGAGGGGGCTTGGGAAAAACTGTTTTTT. Amino acids: CASSSREGAWEKLFF.

The chain joins TRBV20-1 to TRBJ1-5; D gene unclear. Trimming stripped 0 bases from V and 0 bases from J, with 3 bases between. The CDR3 length is 13 residues. In germline, CDR1 is DFQATT, CDR2 SNEGSKA (reference sequence). The CDR3 loop is CSAREYSNQPQHF. The CDR3 coding sequence is TGCAGTGCTAGAGAGTATAGCAATCAGCCCCAGCATTTT.

V and J are TRBV28 and TRBJ2-7, with D possibly matching TRBD2 (7 bases). This CDR3 has 12 amino acids. V shed 5 bases and J shed 6 bases, with 11 bases lying between them. Germline V gene data show CDR1 as MDHEN and CDR2 as SYDVKM. Written as DNA, the CDR3 is TGTGCCAGCAGTAGGGGGGGCGCCGAGCAGTACTTC. Amino acid sequence: CASSRGGAEQYF.

This clonotype was detected only a few times. The chain couples TRBV5-1 to TRBJ2-1; D is perhaps TRBD1 or TRBD2 (5 bases each). V lost 4 bases to trimming and J lost 6 bases, with 20 bases between them. Looked up from germline, CDR1 is SGHRS and CDR2 is YFSETQ. The CDR3 has 16 residues. The CDR3 region has the DNA TGCGCCAGCAGCCCTGGGGGTCTGCATGGAGGCAATGAGCAGTTCTTC. It yields the protein CASSPGGLHGGNEQFF.

The chain has TRBV7-2 and TRBJ2-7; 7 nucleotides line up with TRBD2. V shed 1 base, J shed 4 bases, and the junction held 4 bases outside the gene matches. The CDR3 is 14 amino acids. CDR1 and CDR2 from the germline V gene are SGHTA and FQGNSA. CDR3 bases: TGTGCCAGCAGCTTAGAGGGACTACCTTACGAGCAGTACTTC. It is translated as CASSLEGLPYEQYF.

The gene calls are TRBV7-6 and TRBJ2-7; TRBD2 aligns across 10 bases. Trimming took 3 bases from V and 2 from J; bases not matched to a gene: 4. The germline V gene encodes CDR1 SGHVS and CDR2 FNYEAQ. This CDR3 is 15 amino acids long. Here the CDR3 DNA reads TGTGCCAGCAGCTTCCTAGCGGGGGAAACCTACGAGCAGTACTTC. As protein: CASSFLAGETYEQYF.

This clonotype was found once. The gene calls are TRBV20-1 and TRBJ1-1, with TRBD1 identical over 10 bases. Germline loops: CDR1 DFQATT, CDR2 SNEGSKA (reference sequence). Trimming at V came to 3 bases and at J to 0 bases, leaving 4 bases not matched to a gene. The CDR3 has 15 residues. The CDR3 bases are TGCAGTGCTAGCCGGGACAGGGGTATGAACACTGAAGCTTTCTTT. Translating it yields CSASRDRGMNTEAFF.

CDR3 sequence (DNA): TGTGCCAGCACCTTCGGCTCGGGATTAGCCTCACCCCTCCACTTT. Its translation is CASTFGSGLASPLHF. The chain employs TRBV12-3 or TRBV12-4 and TRBJ1-6, with D unresolved. V lost 7 bases to trimming and J lost 10 bases, with 20 bases between them. This CDR3 contains 15 residues.

The gene calls are TRBV7-9 and TRBJ2-5; D tentatively reads TRBD1 or TRBD2 (5 bases each). CDR1 and CDR2 (germline): SEHNR, FQNEAQ (reference sequence). The CDR3 is 13 amino acids. V lost 4 bases, J lost 13 bases, and 19 bases lay in between. Written as DNA, the CDR3 is TGTGCCAGCAGCTATAATTCTGGGTCGGGGACGTACTTC. It is translated as CASSYNSGSGTYF.

This chain links TRBV10-3 with TRBJ2-5; D is tentatively TRBD1 or TRBD2 (5 bases each). V shed 4 bases and J shed 5 bases, with 14 bases lying between them. The CDR3 totals 14 residues. Per the germline V gene, CDR1 is ENHRY and CDR2 is SYGVKD. CDR3 sequence reads: CAISVGTSIETQYF. The CDR3 coding sequence is TGTGCCATCAGTGTCGGGACCTCAATTGAGACCCAGTACTTC.

V usage is TRBV4-2 and J usage is TRBJ1-4; D unresolved. This CDR3 is built from 12 residues. V was shortened by 0 bases and J by 6 bases, with 2 bases between the two germline ends. Per the germline V gene, CDR1 is LGHNA and CDR2 is YNFKEQ. Here the CDR3 DNA reads TGTGCCAGCAGCCAAGATTATGAAAAACTGTTTTTT. It translates to CASSQDYEKLFF.

V and J are TRBV3-1 and TRBJ1-6; D is undetermined. This CDR3 is 13 amino acids long. Germline lookup yields CDR1 LGHDT and CDR2 YNNKEL (reference sequence). V lost 0 bases to trimming and J lost 9 bases, with 6 bases between them. The DNA for the CDR3 is TGTGCCAGCAGCCAAGAAGGGATTTCACCCCTCCACTTT. It yields the protein CASSQEGISPLHF.

The table lists this clonotype with a few counts. This chain connects TRBV4-1 to TRBJ2-4; 9 positions agree with TRBD1. The DNA end lines up better with TRBJ2-7; the J call may be wrong. Germline CDR1 and CDR2: MGHRA and YSYEKL. The CDR3 consists of 15 residues. CDR3 sequence reads: CASSPPGQGRNEQYF. The DNA of the CDR3 is TGCGCCAGCAGCCCCCCCGGACAGGGGAGGAACGAGCAGTACTTC.

This clonotype has a handful of counts. The J gene is TRBJ1-2, the V gene TRBV2; D ambiguous. Germline V gene lookup returns CDR1 SNHLY and CDR2 FYNNEI. Trimming stripped 2 bases from V and 6 bases from J, with 13 bases between. The CDR3 runs 14 residues. CDR3 protein: CASSESEGFHGYTF. In DNA, the CDR3 is TGTGCCAGCAGTGAAAGTGAAGGGTTCCATGGCTACACCTTC. Supplemented by reference TRBV2 and TRBJ1-2, the full variable domain reads EPEVTQTPSHQVTQMGQEVILRCVPISNHLYFYWYRQILGQKVEFLVSFYNNEISEKSEIFDDQFSVERPDGSNFTLKIRSTKLEDSAMYFCASSESEGFHGYTFGSGTRLTVV.

Comment on this clonotype: Germline is not matched at one junction end, which may reflect a read error. The chain carries TRBV27 and TRBJ1-5; no firm D call. The CDR3 has 13 amino acids. CDR1 is MNHEY, CDR2 SMNVEV, per germline (reference sequence). The CDR3 DNA reads as TGTGCCAGCAGTTTGGGTAGCCATCAGCCCCAGCATTTT. Encoded protein: CASSLGSHQPQHF.

This chain links TRBV7-2 with TRBJ1-6; TRBD1 matches 7 bases. Germline V gene sequence: CDR1 SGHTA, CDR2 FQGNSA. J was trimmed by 12 bases and V by 5 bases; bases with no gene match: 1. This CDR3 has 11 residues. The CDR3 sequence: CASSQGGPLHF. In DNA form, the CDR3 reads TGTGCCAGCAGCCAGGGGGGACCCCTCCACTTT. The full variable domain, in which reference TRBV7-2 and TRBJ1-6 provide the parts outside the CDR3, is GAGVSQSPSNKVTEKGKDVELRCDPISGHTALYWYRQSLGQGLEFLIYFQGNSAPDKSGLPSDRFSAERTGGSVSTLTIQRTQQEDSAVYLCASSQGGPLHFGNGTRLTVT.